These T cell receptor beta chains were read from a single sample in a study of blood T cell repertoires in COVID-19. Repertoires were generated with immunoSEQ multiplex PCR, while TCRdb's copy carries only in-frame clones and drops some. The profile covers fewer than 60,000 clones, with around 90% appearing a single time and roughly a tenth taken by the ten largest. The sequencing input was peripheral blood. Receptors were obtained from a human donor with acute or convalescent COVID-19. The donor label of this sample is uncertain. CDR3s include the opening cysteine and the closing phenylalanine or tryptophan. Fields, in order: V gene, CDR3 protein.

TRBV6-4 CASSRDSANEQFF
TRBV7-8 CASSFGGGRWNEQFF
TRBV5-1 CASSLAGTGNTIYF
TRBV5-5 CASHGGGRTEAFF
TRBV7-9 CASSRLLGGGYTEAFF
TRBV7-8 CASSFGGVSADTQYF
TRBV28 CASSFYRNSNQPQHF
TRBV27 CASSSGWADTQYF
TRBV7-9 CASSSRTGPKNIQYF
TRBV6-6 CASSPTIGTRGYNEQFF
TRBV2 CASRTGTGMNTEAFF
TRBV4-1 CASSQRLAGGDYGNEQFF
TRBV15 CATSSRTSSTSTDTQYF
TRBV18 CASSTGTAYSGNTIYF
TRBV7-9 CASSFSGQGGTEAFF
TRBV6-5 CASSFDRDLYGYTF
TRBV27 CASSKTQETQYF
TRBV29-1 CSVEDVAGESYNEQFF
TRBV10-1 CASSVREGLADTQYF
TRBV27 CASSLRAGGPNEQFF
TRBV3-1/TRBV3-2 CASSQTGNYNEQFF